Below are 7 T cell receptor beta chains sequenced from a single sample in a study of T cells in Graves' hyperthyroidism and ophthalmopathy. TCR beta CDR3 sequences were amplified from RNA transcripts. Researchers ran a first-round RT-PCR on the TCR CDR3 using the HTBI primer set. Each CDR3 protein is one row after TCRdb ran MiXCR on the multiplex PCR reads. This sample yields over 400,000 distinct CDR3 sequences, of which around 15% are seen a single time; around 13% belongs to the top ten. The specimen was blood. Every receptor here comes from a man between 18 and 29 years old with Graves' ophthalmopathy.

V is TRBV24-1 and J is TRBJ1-1, with 9 bases lining up with TRBD1. CDR3 length: 12 amino acids. The V segment lost 7 bases and the J segment 5 bases; nucleotides outside the gene matches: 1. The germline gives CDR1 KGHDR, CDR2 SFDVKD. The CDR3 region has the DNA TGTGCCACCAGCGGACAGGGGACTGAAGCTTTCTTT. Amino acids: CATSGQGTEAFF.

V gene TRBV2 combines with J gene TRBJ2-2, with 12 nucleotides matching TRBD2. J lost 6 bases, V lost 5 bases, and 16 bases had no gene match. From germline, CDR1 is SNHLY and CDR2 FYNNEI. The CDR3 length is 19 residues. CDR3 in DNA: TGTGCCAGCAGTTACTCGAGACTAGCGGGGGTCCCTGCCCCCGGGGAGCTGTTTTTT. This encodes CASSYSRLAGVPAPGELFF.

This clonotype was observed at least ten times. The V and J genes are TRBV27 and TRBJ1-5, with TRBD1 identical over 8 bases. The CDR3 consists of 15 residues. The J segment lost 4 bases and the V segment lost 3 bases, leaving 5 bases of the junction unmatched. The germline V gene encodes CDR1 MNHEY and CDR2 SMNVEV (reference sequence). Here the CDR3 reads CASSFQGAGNQPQHF. CDR3 DNA sequence: TGTGCCAGCAGTTTCCAGGGGGCTGGTAATCAGCCCCAGCATTTT.

This clonotype has at least ten counts. As DNA, the CDR3 is TGTGCCAGCAGCTTAGCTGGGGACGGAAACGAGCAGTACTTC. Encoded protein: CASSLAGDGNEQYF. This chain joins TRBV7-6 and TRBJ2-7; D is possibly TRBD1 or TRBD2 (5 bases each). This CDR3 has 14 amino acids. Trimming left V 0 bases short and J 5 bases short, with 11 bases between. Germline CDR1 is SGHVS and CDR2 is FNYEAQ.

The chain uses TRBV20-1 and TRBJ1-6; D perhaps matches TRBD1 (5 bases). The germline CDR1 and CDR2 sequences are DFQATT and SNEGSKA (reference sequence). The CDR3 runs 17 residues. Trimming left V 0 bases short and J 4 bases short, with 16 bases between. The CDR3 nucleotides are TGCAGTGCTAGAGATCTCCAGGGTTCTAATTATAATTCACCCCTCCACTTT. Protein: CSARDLQGSNYNSPLHF.

This clonotype was counted many times. The rearrangement uses TRBV28 and TRBJ2-3; the match to TRBD2 covers 9 bases. V dropped 3 bases and J dropped 3; count of bases not matched to a gene: 10. This CDR3 spans 17 amino acids. CDR1 is MDHEN, CDR2 SYDVKM, per germline. This CDR3 is CASSFLGAGGRTDTQYF. The DNA of the CDR3 is TGTGCCAGCAGTTTTTTGGGCGCGGGGGGGAGGACAGATACGCAGTATTTT.

This clonotype was recorded at least ten times. This sequence joins TRBV2 and TRBJ2-3; the D gene is possibly TRBD2 (5 bases). Trimming stripped 2 bases from V and 1 base from J, with 7 bases between. Looked up from germline, CDR1 is SNHLY and CDR2 is FYNNEI. The CDR3 sequence is 14 residues long. For the CDR3, the DNA is TGTGCCAGCAGTGAATCAGCGGGCACAGATACGCAGTATTTT. This codes for CASSESAGTDTQYF.